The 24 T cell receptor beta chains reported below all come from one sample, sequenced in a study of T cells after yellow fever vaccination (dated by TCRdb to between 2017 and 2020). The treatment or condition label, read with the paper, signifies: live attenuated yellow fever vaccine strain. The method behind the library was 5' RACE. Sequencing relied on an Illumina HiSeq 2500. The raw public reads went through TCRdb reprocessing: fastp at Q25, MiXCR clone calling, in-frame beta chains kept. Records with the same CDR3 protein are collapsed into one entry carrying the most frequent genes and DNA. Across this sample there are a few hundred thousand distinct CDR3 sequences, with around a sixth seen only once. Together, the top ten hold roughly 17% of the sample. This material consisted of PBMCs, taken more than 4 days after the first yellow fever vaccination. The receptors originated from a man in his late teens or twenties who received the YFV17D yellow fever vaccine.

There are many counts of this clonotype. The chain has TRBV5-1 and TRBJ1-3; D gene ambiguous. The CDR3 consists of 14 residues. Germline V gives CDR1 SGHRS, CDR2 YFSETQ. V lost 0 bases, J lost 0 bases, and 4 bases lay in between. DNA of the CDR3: TGCGCCAGCAGCTTGGGAGGCTCTGGAAACACCATATATTTT. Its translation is CASSLGGSGNTIYF.

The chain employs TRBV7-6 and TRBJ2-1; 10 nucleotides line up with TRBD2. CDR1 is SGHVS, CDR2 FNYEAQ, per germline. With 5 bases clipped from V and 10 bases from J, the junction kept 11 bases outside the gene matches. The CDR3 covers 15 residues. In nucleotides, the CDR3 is TGTGCCAGCAGCGGCAGGAGCGGGGGGGCGAGCGAGCAGTTCTTC. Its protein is CASSGRSGGASEQFF.

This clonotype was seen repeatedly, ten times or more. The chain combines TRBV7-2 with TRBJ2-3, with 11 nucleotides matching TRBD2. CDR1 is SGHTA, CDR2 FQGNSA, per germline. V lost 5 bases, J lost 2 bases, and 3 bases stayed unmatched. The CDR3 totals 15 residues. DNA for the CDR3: TGTGCCAGCAGCCCTAGCGGGGGGTTCACAGATACGCAGTATTTT. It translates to CASSPSGGFTDTQYF.

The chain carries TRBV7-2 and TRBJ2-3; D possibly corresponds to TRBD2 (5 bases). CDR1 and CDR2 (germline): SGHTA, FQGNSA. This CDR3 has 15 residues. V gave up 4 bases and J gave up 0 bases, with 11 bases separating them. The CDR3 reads CASSWRMSSTDTQYF. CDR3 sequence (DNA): TGTGCCAGCAGCTGGAGGATGTCTAGCACAGATACGCAGTATTTT.

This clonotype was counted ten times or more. CDR3 region: CASSLTTGGPNSPLHF. For the CDR3, the DNA is TGTGCCAGCAGTTTAACCACAGGGGGACCGAATTCACCCCTCCACTTT. The chain combines TRBV12-3 or TRBV12-4 with TRBJ1-6, with 8 bases identical to TRBD1. The CDR3 loop spans 16 amino acids. The V gene end was trimmed by 2 bases and the J gene end by 7 bases; junction bases not matched to a gene: 7.

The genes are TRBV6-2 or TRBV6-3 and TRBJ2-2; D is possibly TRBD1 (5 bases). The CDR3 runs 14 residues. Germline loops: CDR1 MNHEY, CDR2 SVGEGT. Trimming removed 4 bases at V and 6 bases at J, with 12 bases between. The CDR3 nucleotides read TGTGCCAGCAGTTTTAGGGGCCAGCCCGGGGAGCTGTTTTTT. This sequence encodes CASSFRGQPGELFF.

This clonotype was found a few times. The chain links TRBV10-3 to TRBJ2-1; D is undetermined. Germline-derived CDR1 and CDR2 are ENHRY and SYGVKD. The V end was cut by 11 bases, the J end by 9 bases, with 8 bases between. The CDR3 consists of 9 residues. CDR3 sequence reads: CALFVEQFF. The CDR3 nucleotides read TGTGCCCTTTTTGTTGAGCAGTTCTTC.

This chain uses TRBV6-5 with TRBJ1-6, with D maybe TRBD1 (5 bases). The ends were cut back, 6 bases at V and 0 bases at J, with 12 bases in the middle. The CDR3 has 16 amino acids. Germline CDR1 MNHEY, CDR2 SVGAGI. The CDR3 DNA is TGTGCCAGCAGGCTAAGCAGGGTCTCCTATAATTCACCCCTCCACTTT. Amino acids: CASRLSRVSYNSPLHF.

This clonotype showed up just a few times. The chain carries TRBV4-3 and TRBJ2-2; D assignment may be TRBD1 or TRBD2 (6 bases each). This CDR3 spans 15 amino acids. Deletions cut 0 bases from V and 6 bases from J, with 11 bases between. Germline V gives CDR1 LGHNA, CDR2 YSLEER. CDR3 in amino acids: CASSQDGGRAGELFF. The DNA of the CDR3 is TGCGCCAGCAGCCAAGACGGGGGCAGGGCCGGGGAGCTGTTTTTT.

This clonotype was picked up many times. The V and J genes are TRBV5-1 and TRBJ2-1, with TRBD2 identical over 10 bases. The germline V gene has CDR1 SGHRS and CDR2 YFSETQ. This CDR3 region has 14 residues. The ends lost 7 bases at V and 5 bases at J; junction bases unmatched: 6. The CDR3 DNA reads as TGCGCCAGCCATAATCTAGCGGGGGACAATGAGCAGTTCTTC. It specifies CASHNLAGDNEQFF.

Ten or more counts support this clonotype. CDR3 sequence: CASSFGGMNTEAFF. The CDR3 coding sequence is TGTGCCAGCAGCTTTGGGGGTATGAACACTGAAGCTTTCTTT. The V call is TRBV5-6, the J call TRBJ1-1; a weak D match, TRBD1 (5 bases). The germline V and J ends were trimmed by 2 bases and 0 bases, with 8 bases remaining between them. CDR3 length: 14 amino acids. Germline-derived CDR1 and CDR2 are SGHDT and YYEEEE.

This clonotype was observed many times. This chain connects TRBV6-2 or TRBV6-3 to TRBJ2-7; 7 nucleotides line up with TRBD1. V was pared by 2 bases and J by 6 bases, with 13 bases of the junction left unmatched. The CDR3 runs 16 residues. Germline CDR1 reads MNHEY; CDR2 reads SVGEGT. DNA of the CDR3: TGTGCCAGCAGTTACGCTCGGGACAGTCACCGGGTCGAGCAGTACGTC. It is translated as CASSYARDSHRVEQYV.

The CDR3 loop is CSARQGFEAFF. The CDR3 DNA sequence: TGCAGTGCTCGCCAAGGGTTTGAAGCTTTCTTT. The chain recombines TRBV20-1 with TRBJ1-1; D is ambiguous. Germline V gives CDR1 DFQATT, CDR2 SNEGSKA (reference sequence). The V gene lost 5 bases and the J gene lost 7 bases, with 11 bases spanning the gap. CDR3 length equals 11 residues.

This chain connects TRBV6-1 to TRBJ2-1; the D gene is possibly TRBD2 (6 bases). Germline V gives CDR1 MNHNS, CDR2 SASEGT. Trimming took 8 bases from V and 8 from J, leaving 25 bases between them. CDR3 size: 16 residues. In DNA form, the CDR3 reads TGTGCCAGCCAGGTAAGCGGGTCCGCCCGCTTCCATGAGCAGTTCTTC. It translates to CASQVSGSARFHEQFF.

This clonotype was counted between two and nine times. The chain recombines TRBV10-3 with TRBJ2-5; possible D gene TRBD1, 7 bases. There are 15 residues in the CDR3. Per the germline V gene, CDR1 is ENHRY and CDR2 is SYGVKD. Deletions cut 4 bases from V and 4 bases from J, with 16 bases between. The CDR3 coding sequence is TGTGCCATCAGTGTCCGAGGAGGGGGCCGAGAGACCCAGTACTTC. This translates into CAISVRGGGRETQYF.

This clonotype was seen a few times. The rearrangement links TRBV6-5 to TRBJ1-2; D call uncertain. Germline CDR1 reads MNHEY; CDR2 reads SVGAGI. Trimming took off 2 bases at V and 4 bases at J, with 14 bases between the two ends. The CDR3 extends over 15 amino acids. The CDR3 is CASSYEARNAYGYTF. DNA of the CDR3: TGTGCCAGCAGTTACGAGGCCAGGAACGCCTATGGCTACACCTTC.

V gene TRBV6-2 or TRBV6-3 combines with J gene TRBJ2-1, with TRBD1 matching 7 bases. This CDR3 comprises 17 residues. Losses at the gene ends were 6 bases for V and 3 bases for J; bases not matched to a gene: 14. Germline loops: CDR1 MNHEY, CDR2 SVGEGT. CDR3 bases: TGTGCCAGCAGCACGGGACAGAAGGGCAGGTTCTACAATGAGCAGTTCTTC. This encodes CASSTGQKGRFYNEQFF.

CDR3 in DNA: TGCAGTGCTAGATCTCGGGGACCCTACGAGCAGTACTTC. This codes for CSARSRGPYEQYF. V is TRBV20-1 and J is TRBJ2-7; D is perhaps TRBD1 or TRBD2 (5 bases each). V lost 2 bases, J lost 2 bases, and 10 bases lay in between. Germline values: CDR1 DFQATT, CDR2 SNEGSKA (reference sequence). The CDR3 is made up of 13 amino acids.

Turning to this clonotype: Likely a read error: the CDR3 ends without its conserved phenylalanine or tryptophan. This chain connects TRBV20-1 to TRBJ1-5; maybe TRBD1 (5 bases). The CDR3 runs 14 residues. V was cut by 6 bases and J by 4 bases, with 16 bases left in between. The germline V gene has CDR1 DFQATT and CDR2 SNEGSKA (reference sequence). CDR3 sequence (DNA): TGCAGTGCCCTCCGGGACGGAGCTAATCAGCCCCAGCATTAT. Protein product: CSALRDGANQPQHY.

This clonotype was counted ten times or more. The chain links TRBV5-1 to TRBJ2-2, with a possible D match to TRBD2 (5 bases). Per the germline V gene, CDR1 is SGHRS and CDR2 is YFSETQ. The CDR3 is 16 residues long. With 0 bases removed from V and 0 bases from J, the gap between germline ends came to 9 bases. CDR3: CASSLEVGANTGELFF. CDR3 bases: TGCGCCAGCAGCTTGGAGGTCGGGGCGAACACCGGGGAGCTGTTTTTT.

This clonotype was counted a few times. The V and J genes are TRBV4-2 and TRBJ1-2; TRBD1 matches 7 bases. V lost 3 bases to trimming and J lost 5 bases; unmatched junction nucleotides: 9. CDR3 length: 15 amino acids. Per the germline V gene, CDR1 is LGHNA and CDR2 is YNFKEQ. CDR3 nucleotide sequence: TGTGCCAGCAGCCAGGGGAGGGACAGAGAATATGGCTACACCTTC. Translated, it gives CASSQGRDREYGYTF.

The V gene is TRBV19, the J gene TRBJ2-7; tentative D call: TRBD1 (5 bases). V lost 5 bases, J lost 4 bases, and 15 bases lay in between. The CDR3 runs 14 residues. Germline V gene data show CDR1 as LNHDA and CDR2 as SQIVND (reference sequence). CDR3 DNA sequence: TGTGCCAGTAGTTCCTGGACAAGGGTTTACGAGCAGTACTTC. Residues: CASSSWTRVYEQYF.

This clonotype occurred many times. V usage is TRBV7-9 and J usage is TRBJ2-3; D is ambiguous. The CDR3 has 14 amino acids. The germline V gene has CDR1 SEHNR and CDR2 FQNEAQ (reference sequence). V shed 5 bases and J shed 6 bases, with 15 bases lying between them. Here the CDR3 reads CASSQNIWSDTQYF. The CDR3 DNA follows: TGTGCCAGCAGCCAGAACATTTGGTCGGATACGCAGTATTTT.

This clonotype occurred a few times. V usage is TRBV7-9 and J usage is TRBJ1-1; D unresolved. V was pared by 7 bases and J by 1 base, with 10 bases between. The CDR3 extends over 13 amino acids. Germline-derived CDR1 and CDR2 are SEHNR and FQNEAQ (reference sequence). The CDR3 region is CASNLGTNTEAFF. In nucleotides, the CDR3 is TGTGCCAGCAACCTCGGCACGAACACTGAAGCTTTCTTT.